Included here is one T cell receptor (beta chain) sequence, with context. The antigen remains unidentified. These data come from a study of shared clonotypes between healthy human individuals. Profiling relied on immunoSEQ multiplex PCR, and the TCRdb table lists in-frame clones only, not all of them. Of over 2 million clones listed, roughly 90% are singletons. Study-wide results and limits: At large depth, rarefaction still showed sorted-subset sequencing to be incomplete.

The V segment lost 6 bases and the J segment 4 bases; nucleotides outside the gene matches: 8. This CDR3 comprises 16 residues. CDR1 and CDR2 (germline): SGHTA, FQGNSA. The genes are TRBV7-2 and TRBJ2-5; 13 nucleotides align to TRBD2. The specimen was naive CD4+ T cells from PBMCs. Subset of the sample: CD45RA+ positively selected. This TCR derives from a man younger than 30 in good health. Some clones in this sample may be carry-over from other donors' samples. The CDR3 nucleotides are TGTGCCAGCAGTCAACTAGCGGGAGGGCCGGGAGAGACCCAGTACTTC. Residues: CASSQLAGGPGETQYF.